This T cell receptor (beta chain) was captured in a study of beta chain features in type 1 diabetes. About the study: Sorted cells examined across all samples numbered 107,917,701.

The V end lost 3 bases, the J end lost 2 bases, and 11 bases lay between the germline ends. CDR3 length equals 14 residues. Germline CDR1 SGDLS, CDR2 YYNGEE. The whole isolated RNA underwent reverse transcription, so sequencing captured expressed TCRB transcripts. Generated by immunoSEQ multiplex PCR, the TCRdb table keeps only in-frame clones and is missing some. This sample has hundreds of thousands of clones, with roughly a sixth found just once. Specimen: naive CD4+ T cells from blood. This TCR was recovered from a man aged 18 to 30 in good health. V and J are TRBV9 and TRBJ2-5; possibly TRBD1 for D (6 bases). The CDR3 sequence: CASSAGTQQETQYF. CDR3 coding DNA: TGTGCCAGCAGCGCCGGGACACAACAAGAGACCCAGTACTTC.